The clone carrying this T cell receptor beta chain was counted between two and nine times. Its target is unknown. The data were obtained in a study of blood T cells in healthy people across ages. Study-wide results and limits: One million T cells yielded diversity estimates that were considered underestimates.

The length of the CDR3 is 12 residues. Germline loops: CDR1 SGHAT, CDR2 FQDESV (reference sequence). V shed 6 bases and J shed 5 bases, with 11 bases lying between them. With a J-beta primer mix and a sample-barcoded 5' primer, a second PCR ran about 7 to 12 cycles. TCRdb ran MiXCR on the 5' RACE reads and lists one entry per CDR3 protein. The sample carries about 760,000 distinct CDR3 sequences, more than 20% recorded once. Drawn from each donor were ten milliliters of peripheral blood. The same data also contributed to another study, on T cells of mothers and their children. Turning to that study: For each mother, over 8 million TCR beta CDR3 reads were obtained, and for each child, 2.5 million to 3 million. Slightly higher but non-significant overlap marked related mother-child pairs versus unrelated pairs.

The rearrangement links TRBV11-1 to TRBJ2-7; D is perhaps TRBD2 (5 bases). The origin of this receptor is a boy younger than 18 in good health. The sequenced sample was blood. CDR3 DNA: TGTGCCAGCAGTCTAGCACGGAACGAGCAGTACTTC. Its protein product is CASSLARNEQYF.